This TCR beta chain derives from a study of blood T cells in healthy people across ages. The CDR3 length is 13 residues. Trimming cost V 2 bases and J 4 bases, with 8 bases left between them. The second PCR ran about 6 to 12 cycles with a sample-barcoded 5' primer and J-beta primers. Each CDR3 protein gets one entry after TCRdb re-called the 5' RACE reads with MiXCR. The sample contains roughly 1.4 million distinct CDR3 sequences, approximately 59% of which appear only once. The sequence derives from a man between 18 and 29 years old in good health. The rearrangement links TRBV12-3 or TRBV12-4 to TRBJ1-1; D is possibly TRBD1 (5 bases). Sequencing was done on a sample of blood. The CDR3 is CASSLWGITEAFF. The CDR3 nucleotides read TGTGCCAGCAGTTTATGGGGGATCACTGAAGCTTTCTTT.